This TCR beta chain was captured in a study of T cells in tuberculosis. Sorting used thawed, overnight-rested PBMC stained with anti-CD3, a viability dye and GMM-loaded CD1B tetramer. The CD1B tetramers carried C32 glucose monomycolate purified from Rhodococcus equi. Generated by immunoSEQ multiplex PCR, the TCRdb table keeps only in-frame clones and is missing some. The sample holds 55,000 to 65,000 clones; 80% to 85% are singletons and the top ten take about 13%. The ends lost 2 bases at V and 5 bases at J; junction bases unmatched: 8. Germline CDR1 reads MNHEY; CDR2 reads SVGAGI. The CDR3 extends over 16 amino acids.

Sequencing was carried out using CD1b-GMM tetramer-negative cells sorted from PBMCs. The chain has TRBV6-5 and TRBJ2-3, with 9 nucleotides matching TRBD2. The TCR comes from an adult woman with latent tuberculosis. Here the CDR3 DNA reads TGTGCCAGCAGTTACGGTAGCGGGAGTGACGGAGATACGCAGTATTTT. Its protein product is CASSYGSGSDGDTQYF.